The clone carrying this T cell receptor (beta chain) was seen repeatedly, ten times or more. What it recognizes is unknown. The entry originates in a study of T-cell reconstitution after alpha-beta-depleted transplantation in children. Study-wide results and caveats: Hyperexpanded clones declined; after one year, newly produced T cells mostly supplied diversity. Alpha-beta T cells about two months after transplant reportedly derived from several hundred expanded graft clones.

During its preparation, the TCRbeta library received unique molecular identifiers. From the PCR reads, TCRdb called clonotypes with MiXCR, one entry per CDR3 protein. Among around 70,000 distinct CDR3 sequences listed, under 13% were seen once. Per germline, CDR1 MNHEY and CDR2 SMNVEV (reference sequence). Trimming cost V 6 bases and J 0 bases, with 16 bases left between them. This CDR3 has 16 amino acids. The genes are TRBV27 and TRBJ2-3; D may be TRBD2 (6 bases). The specimen comprised PBMCs, sampled before TCRalphabeta/CD19-depleted stem cell transplant. The TCR sequence derives from a boy between 10 and 17 years old with acute myeloid leukemia, due to receive a stem cell transplant. The CDR3 protein is CASSLDGGPSTDTQYF. CDR3 bases: TGTGCCAGCAGCCTAGACGGGGGACCTAGCACAGATACGCAGTATTTT.